The rows below give T cell receptor beta chains drawn from one sample of a study of shared clonotypes between healthy human individuals. The method was immunoSEQ multiplex PCR; TCRdb's version includes in-frame clones alone and lacks a portion of them. The sample has about 820,000 clones, approximately 92% seen once. Specimen: naive CD8+ T cells sorted from blood. Receptor source: a man aged 25 to 45 in good health. The CDR3 runs from the conserved cysteine through the conserved F or W. The D gene is left open where the match is weak.

>TRBV5-6|TRBD2|TRBJ2-1
CASSFQLGLAGNEQFF
>TRBV4-1|-|TRBJ1-1
CASSQGTGWRAFF
>TRBV4-3|-|TRBJ2-7
CASSQGQGGSYEQYF
>TRBV5-4|TRBD2|TRBJ2-1
CASSPTSGRSYNEQFF
>TRBV25-1|-|TRBJ1-4
CASSDLEKLFF
>TRBV30|TRBD2|TRBJ2-3
CAWSTGLAGSDTQYF
>TRBV13|TRBD1|TRBJ2-5
CASSLGDREETQYF
>TRBV10-3|TRBD1|TRBJ1-1
CAISEGQGDVTEAFF
>TRBV9|-|TRBJ2-1
CASHRGGVGNEQFF
>TRBV7-9|-|TRBJ2-1
CASSPSFLDSSVNEQFF
>TRBV7-9|-|TRBJ2-1
CASSFPSADEQFF
>TRBV9|TRBD2|TRBJ2-1
CASSPPGLAGGPAYNEQFF
>TRBV9|-|TRBJ2-1
CASSAYDNEQFF
>TRBV2|-|TRBJ1-1
CASPDRRNTEAFF
>TRBV29-1|-|TRBJ2-3
CSGAPLSWADTQYF